The entry below describes one T cell receptor beta chain. What it recognizes is unknown. In the source study's methods: Treg pools: 51,000 or so distinct patient, 92,000 or so donor TCRbeta sequences. Sequencing was performed with immunoSEQ multiplex PCR; in TCRdb, only in-frame clones are kept and a portion is missing. D and trimming come from the DNA, and the V and J calls and clone size come from that table. Of 5,200 or so clones listed, more than 70% were seen once; the top ten hold less than 3.5%. Sorted regulatory T cells were CD4-positive, CD25-high and CD127-low or negative. The sample originates from a study of B cell selection in AIRE deficiency. Regarding the study as a whole: Patient Tconv and Treg cells showed healthy-like TCRBV usage, CDR3 length, diversity. Patient Tconv cells held 25% to 35% of Treg sequences shared by healthy donors. CDR3s were shorter in shared Treg sequences, reflecting few non-templated nucleotide insertions.

The sequence was collected from a human donor with AIRE deficiency. Sample: Tregs sorted from PBMCs.

The CDR3 reads CASSRRSGTGFTGANVLTF. DNA for the CDR3: TGCGCCAGCAGCCGCCGAAGCGGGACAGGTTTTACTGGGGCCAACGTCCTGACTTTC. This chain joins TRBV4-3 and TRBJ2-6; tentatively, D is TRBD1 (8 bases). V dropped 4 bases and J dropped 2 bases, with 21 bases sitting between them. The CDR3 consists of 19 residues. CDR1 and CDR2 (germline): LGHNA, YSLEER.